This T cell receptor beta chain was observed in a study of blood T cell repertoires in COVID-19. On the study more broadly: Acute and convalescent COVID-19 samples came from the United States, Italy and Spain. Nucleic acid was either cDNA or gDNA, and it came from T cells, B-cell-depleted T cells, or PBMCs.

Original handling: Nucleated cell counts were estimated from reference gene primer amplification. Measured with immunoSEQ multiplex PCR; TCRdb has only the in-frame clones, and not every one. The V and J calls and clone size were taken over from that table, and D and trimming were inferred from the DNA. Of roughly 390,000 clones listed, 85% are singletons. Per germline, CDR1 KGHDR and CDR2 SFDVKD. V gave up 5 bases and J gave up 6 bases, with 2 bases separating them. CDR3 length equals 10 residues. Input material: peripheral blood. V is TRBV24-1 and J is TRBJ2-3; D unresolved. This TCR was sampled from a woman aged 18-29 years with acute or convalescent COVID-19. CDR3 bases: TGTGCCACCAGTGCTGATACGCAGTATTTT. It specifies CATSADTQYF.